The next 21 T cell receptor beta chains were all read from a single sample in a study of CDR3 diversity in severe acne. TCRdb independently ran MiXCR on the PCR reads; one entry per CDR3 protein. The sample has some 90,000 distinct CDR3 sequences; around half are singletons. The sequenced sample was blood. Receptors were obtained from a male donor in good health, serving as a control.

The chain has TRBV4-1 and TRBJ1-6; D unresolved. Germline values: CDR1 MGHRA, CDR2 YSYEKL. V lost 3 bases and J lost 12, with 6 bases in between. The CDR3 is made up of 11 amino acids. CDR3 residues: CASSHGEPLHF. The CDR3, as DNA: TGCGCCAGCAGCCACGGGGAACCCCTCCACTTT.

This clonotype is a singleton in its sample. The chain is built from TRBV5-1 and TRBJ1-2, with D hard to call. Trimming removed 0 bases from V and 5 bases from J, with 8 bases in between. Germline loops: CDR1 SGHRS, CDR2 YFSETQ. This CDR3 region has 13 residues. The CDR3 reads CASSLAEGYGYTF. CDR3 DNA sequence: TGCGCCAGCAGCTTGGCCGAGGGTTATGGCTACACCTTC.

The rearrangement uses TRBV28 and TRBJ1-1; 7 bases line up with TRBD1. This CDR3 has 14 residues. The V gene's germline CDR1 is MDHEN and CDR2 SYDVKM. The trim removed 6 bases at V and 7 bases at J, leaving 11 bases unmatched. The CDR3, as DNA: TGTGCCAGCAGGCTTGACAGGGTCGAGGTTGAAGCTTTCTTT. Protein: CASRLDRVEVEAFF.

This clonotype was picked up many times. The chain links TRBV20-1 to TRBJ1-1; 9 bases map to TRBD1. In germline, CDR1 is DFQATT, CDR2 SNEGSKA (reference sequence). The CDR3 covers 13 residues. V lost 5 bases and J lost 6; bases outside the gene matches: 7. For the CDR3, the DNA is TGCAGTGCTGGTTCCGGGACAGGGCCTGAAGCTTTCTTT. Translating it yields CSAGSGTGPEAFF.

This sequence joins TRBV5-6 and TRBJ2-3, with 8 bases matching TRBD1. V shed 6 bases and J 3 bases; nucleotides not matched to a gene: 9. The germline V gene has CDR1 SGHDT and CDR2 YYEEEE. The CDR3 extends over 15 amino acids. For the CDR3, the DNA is TGTGCCAGCATTATCCAGGGGGCGCTTACAGATACGCAGTATTTT. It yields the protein CASIIQGALTDTQYF.

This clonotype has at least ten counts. CDR3 bases: TGTGCCAGCAAACCAGGGGCGGGGGAAAACATTCAGTACTTC. The encoded protein is CASKPGAGENIQYF. The chain combines TRBV5-5 with TRBJ2-4; D is perhaps TRBD2 (7 bases). V lost 6 bases to trimming and J lost 5 bases, with 15 bases between them. The CDR3 runs to 14 residues. Germline CDR1 SGHKS, CDR2 YYEKEE (reference sequence).

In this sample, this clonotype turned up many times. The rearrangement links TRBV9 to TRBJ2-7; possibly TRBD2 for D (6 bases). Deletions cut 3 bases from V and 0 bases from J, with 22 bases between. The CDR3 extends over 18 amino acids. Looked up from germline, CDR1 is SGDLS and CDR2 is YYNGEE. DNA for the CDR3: TGTGCCAGCAGCGGCGAACCTCCAAAATCGGGAGCCTCCTACGAGCAGTACTTC. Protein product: CASSGEPPKSGASYEQYF. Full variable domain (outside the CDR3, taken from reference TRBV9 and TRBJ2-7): DSGVTQTPKHLITATGQRVTLRCSPRSGDLSVYWYQQSLDQGLQFLIQYYNGEERAKGNILERFSAQQFPDLHSELNLSSLELGDSALYFCASSGEPPKSGASYEQYFGPGTRLTVT.

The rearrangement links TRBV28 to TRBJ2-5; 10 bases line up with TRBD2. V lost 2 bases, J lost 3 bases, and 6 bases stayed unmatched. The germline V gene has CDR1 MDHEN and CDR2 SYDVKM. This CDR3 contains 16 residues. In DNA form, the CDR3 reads TGTGCCAGCAGTTTACTAGCGGGAGCGGGGAAAGAGACCCAGTACTTC. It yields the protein CASSLLAGAGKETQYF. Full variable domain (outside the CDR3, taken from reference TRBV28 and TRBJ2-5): DVKVTQSSRYLVKRTGEKVFLECVQDMDHENMFWYRQDPGLGLRLIYFSYDVKMKEKGDIPEGYSVSREKKERFSLILESASTNQTSMYLCASSLLAGAGKETQYFGPGTRLLVL.

Here the CDR3 reads CATSDPGTSEGETQYF. The CDR3 DNA reads TGTGCCACCAGTGACCCCGGGACTAGCGAAGGGGAGACCCAGTACTTC. This chain uses TRBV24-1 with TRBJ2-5; TRBD2 matches at 10 bases. CDR3 length: 16 amino acids. The V gene end was trimmed by 4 bases and the J gene end by 5 bases; junction bases not matched to a gene: 9. Germline V gene data show CDR1 as KGHDR and CDR2 as SFDVKD.

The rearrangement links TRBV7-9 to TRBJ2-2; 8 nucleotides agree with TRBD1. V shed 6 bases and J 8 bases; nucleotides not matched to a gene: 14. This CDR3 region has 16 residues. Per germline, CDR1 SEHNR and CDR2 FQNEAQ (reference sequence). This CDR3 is CASSIGQGTQTGELFF. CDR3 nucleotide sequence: TGTGCCAGCAGTATCGGACAGGGCACTCAAACGGGGGAGCTGTTTTTT.

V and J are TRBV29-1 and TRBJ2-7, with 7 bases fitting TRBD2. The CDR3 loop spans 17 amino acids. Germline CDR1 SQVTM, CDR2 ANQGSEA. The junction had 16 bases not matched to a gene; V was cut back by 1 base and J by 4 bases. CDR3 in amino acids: CSVEGAGFNIGRYEQYF. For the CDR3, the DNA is TGCAGCGTTGAAGGTGCAGGCTTTAACATCGGGAGGTACGAGCAGTACTTC.

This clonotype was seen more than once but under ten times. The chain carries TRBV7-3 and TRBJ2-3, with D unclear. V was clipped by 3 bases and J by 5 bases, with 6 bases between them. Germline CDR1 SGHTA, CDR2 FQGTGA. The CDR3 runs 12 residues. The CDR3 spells CASSFREDTQYF. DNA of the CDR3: TGTGCCAGCAGCTTTAGGGAAGATACGCAGTATTTT.

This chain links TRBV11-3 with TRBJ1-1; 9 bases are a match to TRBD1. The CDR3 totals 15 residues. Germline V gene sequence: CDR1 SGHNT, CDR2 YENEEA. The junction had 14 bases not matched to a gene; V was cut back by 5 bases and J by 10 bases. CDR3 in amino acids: CASSLVDRGIFGAFF. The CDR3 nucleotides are TGTGCCAGCAGCCTAGTGGACAGGGGTATCTTCGGAGCTTTCTTT.

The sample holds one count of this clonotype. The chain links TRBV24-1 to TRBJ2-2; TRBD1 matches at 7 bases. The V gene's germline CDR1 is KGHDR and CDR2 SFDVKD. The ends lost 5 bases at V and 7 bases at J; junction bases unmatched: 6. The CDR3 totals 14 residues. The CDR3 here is CATSVGTAGGELFF. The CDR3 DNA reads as TGTGCCACCAGTGTGGGGACAGCCGGCGGGGAGCTGTTTTTT.

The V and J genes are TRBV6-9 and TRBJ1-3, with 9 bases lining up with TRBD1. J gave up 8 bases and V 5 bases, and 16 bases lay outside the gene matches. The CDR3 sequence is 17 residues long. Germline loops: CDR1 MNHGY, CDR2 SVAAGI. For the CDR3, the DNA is TGTGCCAGCAGTACCCCAGCACAGGGGGCAAAGGGCTACACCATATATTTT. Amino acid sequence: CASSTPAQGAKGYTIYF.

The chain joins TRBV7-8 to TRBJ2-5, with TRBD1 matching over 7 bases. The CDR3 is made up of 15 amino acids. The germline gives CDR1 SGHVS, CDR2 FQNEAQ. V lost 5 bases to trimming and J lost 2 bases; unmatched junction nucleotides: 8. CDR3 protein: CASSPRQQGQETQYF. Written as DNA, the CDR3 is TGTGCCAGCAGCCCAAGACAACAGGGGCAAGAGACCCAGTACTTC. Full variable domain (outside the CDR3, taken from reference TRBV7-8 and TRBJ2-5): GAGVSQSPRYKVAKRGQDVALRCDPISGHVSLFWYQQALGQGPEFLTYFQNEAQLDKSGLPSDRFFAERPEGSVSTLKIQRTQQEDSAVYLCASSPRQQGQETQYFGPGTRLLVL.

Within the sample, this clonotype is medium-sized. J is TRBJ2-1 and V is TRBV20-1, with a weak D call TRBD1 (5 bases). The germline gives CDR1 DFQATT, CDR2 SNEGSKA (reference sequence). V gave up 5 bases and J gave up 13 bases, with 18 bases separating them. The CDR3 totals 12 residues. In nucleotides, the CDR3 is TGCAGTGCTTCCCCCCACGAGACAGCCCAGTTCTTC. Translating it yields CSASPHETAQFF.

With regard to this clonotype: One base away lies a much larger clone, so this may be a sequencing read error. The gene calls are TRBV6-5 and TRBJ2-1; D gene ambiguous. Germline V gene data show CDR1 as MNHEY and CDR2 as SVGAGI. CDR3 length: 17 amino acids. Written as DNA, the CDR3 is TGTGCCAGCAGTCCCCCCCGGCTCACCAGCTCCTACGATGAGCAGTTCTTC. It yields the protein CASSPPRLTSSYDEQFF.

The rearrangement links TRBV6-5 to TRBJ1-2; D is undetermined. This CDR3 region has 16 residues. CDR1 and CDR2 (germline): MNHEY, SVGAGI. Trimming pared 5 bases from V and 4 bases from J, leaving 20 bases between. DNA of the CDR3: TGTGCCAGCAGTGAAGCGCTTCAGCACGGTCTCTATGGCTACACCTTC. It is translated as CASSEALQHGLYGYTF.

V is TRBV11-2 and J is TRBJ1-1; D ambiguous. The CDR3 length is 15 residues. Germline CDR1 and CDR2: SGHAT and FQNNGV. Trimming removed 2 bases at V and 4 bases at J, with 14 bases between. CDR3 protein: CASSLSDGEGTEAFF. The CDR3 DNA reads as TGTGCCAGCAGCTTAAGTGACGGGGAGGGCACTGAAGCTTTCTTT.

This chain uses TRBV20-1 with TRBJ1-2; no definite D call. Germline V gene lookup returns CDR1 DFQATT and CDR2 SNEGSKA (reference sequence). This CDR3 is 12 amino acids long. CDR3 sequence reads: CGPKAVDYGYTF. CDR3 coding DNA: TGCGGTCCAAAAGCGGTTGACTATGGCTACACCTTC.